The 27 T cell receptor beta chains reported below all come from one sample, sequenced in a study of control samples from healthy donors and cancer patients. Data came from immunoSEQ multiplex PCR; TCRdb stores just in-frame clones and leaves some out. The repertoire holds about 140,000 clones, with over 85% as singletons. Input material: blood. The receptors originated from a man aged 30 to 45 in good health.

This rearrangement joins TRBV6-5 to TRBJ1-4; TRBD1 might be the D (5 bases). The length of the CDR3 is 15 residues. CDR1 is MNHEY and CDR2 is SVGAGI in the germline V gene. With 6 bases removed from V and 0 bases from J, the gap between germline ends came to 11 bases. For the CDR3, the DNA is TGTGCCAGCAGATTACAGGAGGCAACTAATGAAAAACTGTTTTTT. This gives the protein CASRLQEATNEKLFF.

CDR3 residues: CAWSATGIGFNQPQHF. Here the CDR3 DNA reads TGTGCCTGGAGTGCGACAGGGATCGGTTTCAATCAGCCCCAGCATTTT. V gene TRBV30 combines with J gene TRBJ1-5; TRBD1 matches 7 bases. V lost 1 base, J lost 3 bases, and 9 bases stayed unmatched. Germline CDR1 GTSNPN, CDR2 SVGIG (reference sequence). The CDR3 contains 16 residues.

This clone showed up just once. V and J are TRBV10-2 and TRBJ2-3; TRBD2 aligns across 7 bases. The germline V gene encodes CDR1 WSHSY and CDR2 SAAADI. The CDR3 length is 14 residues. V gave up 2 bases and J gave up 4 bases; unmatched junction bases: 3. CDR3 sequence reads: CASSERREPDTQYF. The CDR3 region has the DNA TGCGCCAGCAGTGAGAGGCGGGAGCCAGATACGCAGTATTTT.

J is TRBJ1-4 and V is TRBV28, with D uncertain. Trimming left V 5 bases short and J 6 bases short, with 22 bases between. The CDR3 consists of 17 residues. CDR1 and CDR2 (germline): MDHEN, SYDVKM. CDR3 loop: CASSISGGPFGDEKLFF. In DNA, the CDR3 is TGTGCCAGCAGTATAAGTGGAGGCCCTTTTGGGGATGAAAAACTGTTTTTT. Based on the CDR3 plus reference TRBV28 and TRBJ1-4, the full variable domain is DVKVTQSSRYLVKRTGEKVFLECVQDMDHENMFWYRQDPGLGLRLIYFSYDVKMKEKGDIPEGYSVSREKKERFSLILESASTNQTSMYLCASSISGGPFGDEKLFFGSGTQLSVL.

The chain employs TRBV12-3 or TRBV12-4 and TRBJ2-7; TRBD2 matches at 8 bases. This CDR3 region has 13 residues. J lost 2 bases, V lost 6 bases, and 3 bases had no gene match. CDR3 sequence: CASSRGLAYEQYF. The DNA of the CDR3 is TGTGCCAGCAGCCGGGGACTAGCCTACGAGCAGTACTTC.

CDR3 loop: CASSFLPRDYEQYF. In DNA, the CDR3 is TGTGCCAGCAGCTTTCTTCCGCGGGACTACGAGCAGTACTTC. V usage is TRBV5-6 and J usage is TRBJ2-7, with D perhaps matching TRBD2 (6 bases). This CDR3 has 14 residues. Germline V gene sequence: CDR1 SGHDT, CDR2 YYEEEE. Trimming removed 2 bases from V and 3 bases from J, with 12 bases in between.

A single count supports this clone. The chain uses TRBV19 and TRBJ1-5, with 7 bases lining up with TRBD1. V shed 3 bases, J shed 13 bases, and the junction held 15 bases outside the gene matches. Germline CDR1 LNHDA, CDR2 SQIVND (reference sequence). The CDR3 runs 15 residues. The CDR3 sequence: CASSIGPDRVGAQHF. The CDR3, as DNA: TGTGCCAGTAGTATTGGCCCCGACAGGGTGGGGGCACAGCATTTT.

The chain has TRBV28 and TRBJ2-1; TRBD1 might be the D (6 bases). Germline loops: CDR1 MDHEN, CDR2 SYDVKM. The CDR3 totals 14 residues. Trimming took off 6 bases at V and 4 bases at J, with 13 bases between the two ends. DNA of the CDR3: TGTGCCAGCAGCCCGGACAGTGTATACAATGAGCAGTTCTTC. Translation gives CASSPDSVYNEQFF.

The chain combines TRBV24-1 with TRBJ1-2; 7 bases align to TRBD1. With V trimmed by 4 bases and J by 5 bases, 18 bases remained unmatched. The CDR3 consists of 18 residues. Germline loops: CDR1 KGHDR, CDR2 SFDVKD. The CDR3 DNA reads TGTGCCACCAGTGACCCTGGGACAGCGGCGCGCGACGGGTATGGCTACACCTTC. It yields the protein CATSDPGTAARDGYGYTF.

This chain joins TRBV28 and TRBJ2-3, with D possibly being TRBD2 (6 bases). Germline V gives CDR1 MDHEN, CDR2 SYDVKM. V dropped 6 bases and J dropped 1 base, with 17 bases sitting between them. The CDR3 covers 16 residues. The CDR3 DNA reads as TGTGCCAGCAGGACCCTGGGGACTTCTCGCACAGATACGCAGTATTTT. Its protein is CASRTLGTSRTDTQYF.

This clone was counted between two and nine times. This chain joins TRBV6-1 and TRBJ1-5; tentatively, D is TRBD1 (5 bases). Germline-derived CDR1 and CDR2 are MNHNS and SASEGT. CDR3 length: 16 residues. Trimming took 2 bases from V and 6 from J, leaving 17 bases between them. The CDR3 sequence is CASSESAGGEGQPQHF. The CDR3 DNA sequence: TGTGCCAGCAGTGAATCGGCCGGAGGGGAAGGTCAGCCCCAGCATTTT.

The V and J genes are TRBV28 and TRBJ1-1; D might be TRBD1 (6 bases). The CDR3 has 15 residues. Trimming cost V 4 bases and J 0 bases, with 12 bases left between them. The germline V gene encodes CDR1 MDHEN and CDR2 SYDVKM. DNA for the CDR3: TGTGCCAGCAGTTCCGGACAGCTCATGAACACTGAAGCTTTCTTT. Protein product: CASSSGQLMNTEAFF.

The chain joins TRBV5-4 to TRBJ2-7; TRBD2 might be the D (6 bases). V was cut by 4 bases and J by 3 bases, with 14 bases left in between. This CDR3 comprises 14 residues. The germline V gene has CDR1 SGHNT and CDR2 YYREEE (reference sequence). This CDR3 reads CASSIRGASYEQYF. The CDR3 coding sequence is TGTGCCAGCAGCATTCGCGGGGCTAGCTACGAGCAGTACTTC.

The V and J genes are TRBV2 and TRBJ1-1; possible D gene TRBD1, 5 bases. This CDR3 has 14 residues. The germline V gene encodes CDR1 SNHLY and CDR2 FYNNEI. V gave up 3 bases and J gave up 1 base, with 9 bases separating them. The chain's CDR3 is CASSDAGQNTEAFF. CDR3 sequence (DNA): TGTGCCAGCAGTGACGCAGGGCAGAACACTGAAGCTTTCTTT.

V and J are TRBV18 and TRBJ1-2; 10 nucleotides match TRBD1. The germline gives CDR1 KGHSH, CDR2 LQKENI. This CDR3 is 18 amino acids long. With 1 base clipped from V and 3 bases from J, the junction kept 11 bases outside the gene matches. The CDR3 DNA reads as TGTGCCAGCTCACCACAAAGAAAGATCGGGACAGGGGACTATGGCTACACCTTC. This sequence encodes CASSPQRKIGTGDYGYTF.

The J gene is TRBJ1-3, the V gene TRBV11-3; D gene ambiguous. Per germline, CDR1 SGHNT and CDR2 YENEEA. V lost 3 bases and J 0 bases, leaving 9 bases between the germline ends. The CDR3 runs 15 residues. The CDR3 is CASSFTHLSGNTIYF. For the CDR3, the DNA is TGTGCCAGCAGCTTTACTCATCTCTCTGGAAACACCATATATTTT.

The CDR3 loop is CASSYRISYGYTF. In DNA, the CDR3 is TGTGCCAGCAGTTACAGGATCTCGTATGGCTACACCTTC. The J gene is TRBJ1-2, the V gene TRBV6-2 or TRBV6-3, with no clear D. Deletions cut 2 bases from V and 5 bases from J, with 9 bases between. CDR1 is MNHEY, CDR2 SVGEGT, per germline. The CDR3 has 13 amino acids.

The genes are TRBV5-6 and TRBJ2-5, with D unclear. The CDR3 consists of 11 residues. The germline gives CDR1 SGHDT, CDR2 YYEEEE. The germline V and J ends were trimmed by 2 bases and 5 bases, with 4 bases remaining between them. Here the CDR3 DNA reads TGTGCCAGCAGCTTACGGGAGACCCAGTACTTC. Its translation is CASSLRETQYF.

This chain connects TRBV13 to TRBJ2-7, with D uncertain. The CDR3 extends over 16 amino acids. In germline, CDR1 is PRHDT, CDR2 FYEKMQ (reference sequence). The V gene lost 6 bases and the J gene lost 1 base, with 19 bases spanning the gap. The CDR3 DNA follows: TGTGCCAGCAGTTCCGCCGAGAGGCGGAGTTCCTACGAGCAGTACTTC. This codes for CASSSAERRSSYEQYF.

The rearrangement uses TRBV7-9 and TRBJ1-1; 8 positions match TRBD1. The CDR3 is made up of 14 amino acids. Germline V lookup: CDR1 SEHNR, CDR2 FQNEAQ (reference sequence). V trimming: 1 base; J trimming: 4 bases; junction bases outside the gene matches: 2. CDR3: CASSLGTGLTEAFF. The CDR3 nucleotides are TGTGCCAGCAGCTTAGGGACAGGGCTCACTGAAGCTTTCTTT.

V usage is TRBV28 and J usage is TRBJ1-1; D ambiguous. The germline V gene has CDR1 MDHEN and CDR2 SYDVKM. The CDR3 covers 13 residues. The V and J ends lost 4 bases and 0 bases respectively, with 6 bases between them. DNA for the CDR3: TGTGCCAGCAGTTCTCACATGAACACTGAAGCTTTCTTT. This translates into CASSSHMNTEAFF.

In regard to this clone: The sample has other DNA sequences that encode this CDR3 too. The V and J genes are TRBV6-4 and TRBJ2-3; 12 nucleotides line up with TRBD2. With 2 bases clipped from V and 3 bases from J, the junction kept 0 bases outside the gene matches. The CDR3 covers 15 residues. The V gene's germline CDR1 is MRHNA and CDR2 SNTAGT. CDR3 region: CASSDGTSGTDTQYF. In DNA, the CDR3 is TGTGCCAGCAGTGACGGGACTAGCGGGACAGATACGCAGTATTTT.

This sequence joins TRBV28 and TRBJ1-4, with D unclear. Germline loops: CDR1 MDHEN, CDR2 SYDVKM. V was pared by 3 bases and J by 10 bases, with 15 bases between. The CDR3 is made up of 14 amino acids. The CDR3 region is CASSFSLLPGKLFF. CDR3 bases: TGTGCCAGCAGTTTTAGTCTTTTGCCTGGAAAACTGTTTTTT.

The chain links TRBV12-3 or TRBV12-4 to TRBJ1-2, with D unclear. CDR3 length equals 13 residues. V was clipped by 1 base and J by 2 bases, with 5 bases between them. The CDR3 DNA follows: TGTGCCAGCAGTTTAGACAGAAACTATGGCTACACCTTC. Translated, it gives CASSLDRNYGYTF.

This rearrangement joins TRBV7-2 to TRBJ1-2; D call uncertain. Trimming pared 2 bases from V and 8 bases from J, leaving 12 bases between. The germline gives CDR1 SGHTA, CDR2 FQGNSA. There are 13 residues in the CDR3. Here the CDR3 reads CASSLSGLRGYTF. The CDR3 DNA follows: TGTGCCAGCAGCTTAAGTGGGCTTAGGGGCTACACCTTC.

V and J are TRBV14 and TRBJ1-1; D is ambiguous. The CDR3 spans 14 residues. Germline CDR1 and CDR2: SGHDN and FVKESK. DNA of the CDR3: TGTACCACCACCCTCCTCCTCATGAACACTGAAGCTTTCTTT. This sequence encodes CTTTLLLMNTEAFF.

This clone is a singleton in its sample. This chain uses TRBV7-3 with TRBJ1-1; 9 bases fit TRBD1. V shed 1 base and J 3 bases; nucleotides not matched to a gene: 3. The CDR3 runs to 15 residues. CDR1 is SGHTA, CDR2 FQGTGA, per germline. CDR3 sequence reads: CASSLRGDRDTEAFF. In DNA, the CDR3 is TGTGCCAGCAGCTTAAGGGGGGACAGGGACACTGAAGCTTTCTTT.